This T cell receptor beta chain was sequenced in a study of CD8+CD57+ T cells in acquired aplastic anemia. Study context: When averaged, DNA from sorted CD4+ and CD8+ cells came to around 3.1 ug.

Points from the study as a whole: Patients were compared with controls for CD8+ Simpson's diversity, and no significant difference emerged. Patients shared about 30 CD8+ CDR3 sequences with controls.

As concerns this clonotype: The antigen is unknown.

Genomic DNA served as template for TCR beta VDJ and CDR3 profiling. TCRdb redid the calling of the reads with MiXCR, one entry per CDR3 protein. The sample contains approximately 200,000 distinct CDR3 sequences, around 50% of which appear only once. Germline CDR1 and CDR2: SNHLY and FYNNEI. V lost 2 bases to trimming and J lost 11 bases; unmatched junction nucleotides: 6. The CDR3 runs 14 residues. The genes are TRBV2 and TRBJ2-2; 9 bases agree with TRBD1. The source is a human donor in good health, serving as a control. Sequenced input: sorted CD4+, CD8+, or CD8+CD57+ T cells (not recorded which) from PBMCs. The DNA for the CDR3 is TGTGCCAGCAGTGAAACACAGGGGGCTGTTGAGCTGTTTTTT. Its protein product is CASSETQGAVELFF.